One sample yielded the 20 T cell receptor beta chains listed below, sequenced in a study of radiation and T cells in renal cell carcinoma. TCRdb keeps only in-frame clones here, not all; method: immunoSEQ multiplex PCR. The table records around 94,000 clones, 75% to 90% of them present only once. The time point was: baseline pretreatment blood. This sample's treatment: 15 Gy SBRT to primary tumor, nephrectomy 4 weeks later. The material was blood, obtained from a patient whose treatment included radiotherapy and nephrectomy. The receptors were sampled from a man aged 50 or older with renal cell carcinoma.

The CDR3 coding sequence is TGTGCCAGCTCGATTGGACTAATCCCCGACTCCTACGAGCAGTACTTC. It is translated as CASSIGLIPDSYEQYF. The chain carries TRBV18 and TRBJ2-7; D is perhaps TRBD2 (6 bases). This CDR3 spans 16 amino acids. Germline values: CDR1 KGHSH, CDR2 LQKENI. Deletions cut 6 bases from V and 0 bases from J, with 18 bases between.

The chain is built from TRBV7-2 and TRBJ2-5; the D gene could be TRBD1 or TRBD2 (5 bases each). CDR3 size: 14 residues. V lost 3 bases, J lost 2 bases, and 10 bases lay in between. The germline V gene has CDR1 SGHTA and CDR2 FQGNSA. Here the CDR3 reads CASSLRGPQETQYF. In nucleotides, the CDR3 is TGTGCCAGCAGCTTGAGGGGACCTCAAGAGACCCAGTACTTC.

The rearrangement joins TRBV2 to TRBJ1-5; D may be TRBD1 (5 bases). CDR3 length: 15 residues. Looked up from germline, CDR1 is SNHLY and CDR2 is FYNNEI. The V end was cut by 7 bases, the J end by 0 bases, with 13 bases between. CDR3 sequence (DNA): TGTGCCAGCAACCTTATGGGGGATAGCAATCAGCCCCAGCATTTT. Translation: CASNLMGDSNQPQHF.

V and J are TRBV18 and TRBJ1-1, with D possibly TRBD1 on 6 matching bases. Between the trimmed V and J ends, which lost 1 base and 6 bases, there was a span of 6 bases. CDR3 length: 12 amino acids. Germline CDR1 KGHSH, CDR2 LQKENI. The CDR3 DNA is TGTGCCAGCTCACCACGACAGGCTGAAGCTTTCTTT. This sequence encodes CASSPRQAEAFF.

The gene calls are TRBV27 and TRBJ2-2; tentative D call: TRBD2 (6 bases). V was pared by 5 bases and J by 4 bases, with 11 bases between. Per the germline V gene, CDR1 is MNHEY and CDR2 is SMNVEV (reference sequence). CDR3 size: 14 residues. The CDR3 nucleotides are TGTGCCAGCAGTCTCGGGAGTGGCACCGGGGAGCTGTTTTTT. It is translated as CASSLGSGTGELFF.

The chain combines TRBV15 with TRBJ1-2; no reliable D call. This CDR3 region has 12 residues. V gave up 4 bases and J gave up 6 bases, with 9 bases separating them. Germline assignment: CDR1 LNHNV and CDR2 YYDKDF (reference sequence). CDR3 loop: CATSIRYDGYTF. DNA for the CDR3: TGTGCCACCAGCATCAGGTATGATGGCTACACCTTC.

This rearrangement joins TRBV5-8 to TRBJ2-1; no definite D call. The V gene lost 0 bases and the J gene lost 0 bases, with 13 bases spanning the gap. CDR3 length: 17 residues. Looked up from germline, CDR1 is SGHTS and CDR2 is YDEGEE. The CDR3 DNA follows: TGTGCCAGCAGCTTGGCGCTCAGCATTAACTCCTACAATGAGCAGTTCTTC. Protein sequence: CASSLALSINSYNEQFF. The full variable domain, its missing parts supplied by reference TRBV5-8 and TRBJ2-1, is EAGVTQSPTHLIKTRGQQATLRCSPISGHTSVYWYQQALGLGLQFLLWYDEGEERNRGNFPPRFSGRQFPNYSSELNVNALELEDSALYLCASSLALSINSYNEQFFGPGTRLTVL.

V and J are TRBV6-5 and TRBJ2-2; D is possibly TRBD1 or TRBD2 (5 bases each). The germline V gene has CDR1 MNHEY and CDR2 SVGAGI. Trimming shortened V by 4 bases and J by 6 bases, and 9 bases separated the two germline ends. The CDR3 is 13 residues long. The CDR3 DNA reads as TGTGCCAGCAGTTGGGGGTTTTCCGGGGAGCTGTTTTTT. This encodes CASSWGFSGELFF.

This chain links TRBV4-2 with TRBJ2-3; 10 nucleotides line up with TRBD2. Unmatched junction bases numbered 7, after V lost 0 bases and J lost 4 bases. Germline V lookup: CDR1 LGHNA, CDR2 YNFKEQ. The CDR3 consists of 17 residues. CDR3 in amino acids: CASSQDLPSGGSDTQYF. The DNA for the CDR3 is TGTGCCAGCAGCCAAGATCTTCCTAGCGGGGGCTCAGATACGCAGTATTTT.

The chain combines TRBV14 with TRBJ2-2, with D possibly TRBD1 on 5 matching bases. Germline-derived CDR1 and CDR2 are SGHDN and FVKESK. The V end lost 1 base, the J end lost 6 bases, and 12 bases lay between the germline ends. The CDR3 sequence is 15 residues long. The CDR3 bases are TGTGCCAGCAGCCAAGTCTGGACACCGCCCGGGGAGCTGTTTTTT. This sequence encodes CASSQVWTPPGELFF.

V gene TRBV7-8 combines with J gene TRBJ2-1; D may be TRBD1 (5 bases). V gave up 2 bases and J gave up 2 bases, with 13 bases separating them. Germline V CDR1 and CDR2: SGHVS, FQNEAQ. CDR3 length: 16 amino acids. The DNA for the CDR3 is TGTGCCAGCAGCTTATTTCAGGGTATCACCTACAATGAGCAGTTCTTC. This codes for CASSLFQGITYNEQFF.

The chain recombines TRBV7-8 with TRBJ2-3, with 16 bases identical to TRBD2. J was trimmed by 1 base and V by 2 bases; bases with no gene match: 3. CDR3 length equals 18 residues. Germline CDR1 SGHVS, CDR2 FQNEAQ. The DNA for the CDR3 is TGTGCCAGCAGCTTATCCGGGACTAGCGGGAGGGGCACAGATACGCAGTATTTT. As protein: CASSLSGTSGRGTDTQYF.

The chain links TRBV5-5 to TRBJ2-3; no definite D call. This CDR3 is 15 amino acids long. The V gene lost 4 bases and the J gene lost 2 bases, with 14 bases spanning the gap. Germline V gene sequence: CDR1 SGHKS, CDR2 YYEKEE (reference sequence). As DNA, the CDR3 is TGTGCCAGCAGCCCCCGTGTGGAAGCCACAGATACGCAGTATTTT. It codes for CASSPRVEATDTQYF.

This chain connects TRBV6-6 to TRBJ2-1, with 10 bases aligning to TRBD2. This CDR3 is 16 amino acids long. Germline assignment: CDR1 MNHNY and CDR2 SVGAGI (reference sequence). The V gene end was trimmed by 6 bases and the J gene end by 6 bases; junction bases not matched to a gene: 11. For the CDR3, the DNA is TGTGCCAGCAGGGTAGGAGGGAGCGGGAGGGGCAATGAGCAGTTCTTC. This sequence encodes CASRVGGSGRGNEQFF.

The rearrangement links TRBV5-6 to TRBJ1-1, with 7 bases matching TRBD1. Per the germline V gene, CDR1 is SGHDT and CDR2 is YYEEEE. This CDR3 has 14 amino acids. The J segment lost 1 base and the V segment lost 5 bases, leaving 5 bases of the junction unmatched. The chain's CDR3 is CASSSGQRNTEAFF. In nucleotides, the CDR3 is TGTGCCAGCAGTTCGGGACAGAGGAACACTGAAGCTTTCTTT.

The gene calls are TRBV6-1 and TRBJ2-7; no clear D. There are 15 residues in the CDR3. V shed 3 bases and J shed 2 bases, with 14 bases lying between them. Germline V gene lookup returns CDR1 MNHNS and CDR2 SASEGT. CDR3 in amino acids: CASSDNYLYAYEQYF. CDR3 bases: TGTGCCAGCAGTGATAACTATCTATATGCCTACGAGCAGTACTTC.

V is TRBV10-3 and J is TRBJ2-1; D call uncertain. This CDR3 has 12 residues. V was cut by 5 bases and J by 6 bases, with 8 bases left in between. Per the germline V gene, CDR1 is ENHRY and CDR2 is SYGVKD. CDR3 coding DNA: TGTGCCATCAGTCCGATCCTCAATGAGCAGTTCTTC. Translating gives CAISPILNEQFF.

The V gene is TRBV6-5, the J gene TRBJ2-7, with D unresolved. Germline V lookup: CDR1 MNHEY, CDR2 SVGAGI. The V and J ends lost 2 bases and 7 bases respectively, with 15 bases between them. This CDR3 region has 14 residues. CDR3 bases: TGTGCCAGCAGTTACGCCAACATTTTAAGTGAGCAGTACTTC. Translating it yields CASSYANILSEQYF.

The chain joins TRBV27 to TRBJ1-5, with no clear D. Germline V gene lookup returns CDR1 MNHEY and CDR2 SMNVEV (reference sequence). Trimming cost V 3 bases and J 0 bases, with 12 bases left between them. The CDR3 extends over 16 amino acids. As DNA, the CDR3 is TGTGCCAGCAGTTTGGGGATTCCCCGTAGCAATCAGCCCCAGCATTTT. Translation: CASSLGIPRSNQPQHF.

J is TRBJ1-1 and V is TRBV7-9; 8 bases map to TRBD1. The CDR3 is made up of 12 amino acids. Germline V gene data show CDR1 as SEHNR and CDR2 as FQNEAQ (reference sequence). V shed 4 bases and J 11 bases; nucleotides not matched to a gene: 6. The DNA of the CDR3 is TGTGCCAGCAGCTCTGGACAGGGCCGCGCTTTCTTT. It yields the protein CASSSGQGRAFF.